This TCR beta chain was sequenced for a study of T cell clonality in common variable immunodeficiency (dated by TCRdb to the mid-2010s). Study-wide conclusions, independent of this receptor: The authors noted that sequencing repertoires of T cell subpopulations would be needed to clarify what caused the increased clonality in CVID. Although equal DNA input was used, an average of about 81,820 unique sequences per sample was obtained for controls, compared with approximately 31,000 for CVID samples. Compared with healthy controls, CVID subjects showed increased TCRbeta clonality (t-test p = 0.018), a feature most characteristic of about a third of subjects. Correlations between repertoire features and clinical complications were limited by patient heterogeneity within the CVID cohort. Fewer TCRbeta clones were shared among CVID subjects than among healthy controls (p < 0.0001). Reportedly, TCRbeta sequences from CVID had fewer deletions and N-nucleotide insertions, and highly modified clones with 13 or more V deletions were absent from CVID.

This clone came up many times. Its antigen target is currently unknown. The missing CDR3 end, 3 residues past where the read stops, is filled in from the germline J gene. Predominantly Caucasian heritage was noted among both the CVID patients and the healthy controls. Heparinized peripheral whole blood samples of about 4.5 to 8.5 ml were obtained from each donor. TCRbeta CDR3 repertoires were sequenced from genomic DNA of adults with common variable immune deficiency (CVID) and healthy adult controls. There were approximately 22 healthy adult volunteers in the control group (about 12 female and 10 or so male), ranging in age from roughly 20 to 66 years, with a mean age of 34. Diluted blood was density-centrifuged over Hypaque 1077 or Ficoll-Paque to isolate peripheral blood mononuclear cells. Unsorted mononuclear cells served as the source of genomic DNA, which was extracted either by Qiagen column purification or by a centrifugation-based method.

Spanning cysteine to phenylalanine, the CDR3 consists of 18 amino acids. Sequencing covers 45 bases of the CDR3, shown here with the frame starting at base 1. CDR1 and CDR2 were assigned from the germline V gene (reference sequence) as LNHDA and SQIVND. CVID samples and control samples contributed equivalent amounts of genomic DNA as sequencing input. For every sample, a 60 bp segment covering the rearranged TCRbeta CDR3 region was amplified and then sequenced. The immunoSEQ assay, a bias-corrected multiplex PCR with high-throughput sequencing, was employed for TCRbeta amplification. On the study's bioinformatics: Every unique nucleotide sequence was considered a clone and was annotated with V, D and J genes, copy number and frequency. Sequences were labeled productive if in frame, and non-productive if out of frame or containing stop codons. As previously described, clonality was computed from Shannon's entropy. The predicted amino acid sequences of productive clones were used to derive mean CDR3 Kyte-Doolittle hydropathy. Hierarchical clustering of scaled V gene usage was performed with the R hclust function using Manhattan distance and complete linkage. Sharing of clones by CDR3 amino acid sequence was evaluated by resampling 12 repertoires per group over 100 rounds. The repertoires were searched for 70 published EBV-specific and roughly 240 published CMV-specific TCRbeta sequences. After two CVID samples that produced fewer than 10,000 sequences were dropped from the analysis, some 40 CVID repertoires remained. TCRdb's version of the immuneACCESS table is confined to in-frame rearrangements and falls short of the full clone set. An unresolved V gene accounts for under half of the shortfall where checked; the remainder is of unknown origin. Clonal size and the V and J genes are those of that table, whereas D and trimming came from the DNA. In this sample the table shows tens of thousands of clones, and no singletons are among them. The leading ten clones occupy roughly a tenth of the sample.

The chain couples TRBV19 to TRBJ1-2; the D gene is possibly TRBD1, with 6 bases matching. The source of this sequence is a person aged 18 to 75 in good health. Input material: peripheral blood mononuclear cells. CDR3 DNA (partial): TGTGCCAGTAGTATGGGGGGGCCGGTGCGTTCGTTAGATGAAGGC. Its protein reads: CASSMGGPVRSLDEG. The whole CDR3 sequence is CASSMGGPVRSLDEGYTF.